A single sample is the source of the 10 T cell receptor beta chains below, sequenced in a study of beta chain features in type 1 diabetes. Sequenced material consisted of expressed TCRB transcripts (all of the isolated RNA was reverse transcribed). Using immunoSEQ multiplex PCR, the repertoire was profiled, and TCRdb retains in-frame clones only, with some absent. The repertoire holds fewer than 400,000 clones, with approximately 8% as singletons. The specimen sequenced was central memory CD4+ T cells from blood. These receptors came from a young woman in good health.

This clone was observed a handful of times. This rearrangement joins TRBV19 to TRBJ2-3; 7 bases fit TRBD2. The ends lost 3 bases at V and 4 bases at J; junction bases unmatched: 1. Germline lookup yields CDR1 LNHDA and CDR2 SQIVND (reference sequence). This CDR3 has 13 residues. CDR3 region: CASSMAGADTQYF. The CDR3 nucleotides are TGTGCCAGTAGTATGGCGGGAGCAGATACGCAGTATTTT.

CDR3 coding DNA: TGCGCCAGCAGCTTGGGGGGCTATGGCTACACCTTC. It encodes CASSLGGYGYTF. The gene calls are TRBV5-1 and TRBJ1-2; no definite D call. CDR3 length: 12 amino acids. V lost 0 bases and J 4 bases, leaving 4 bases between the germline ends. CDR1 SGHRS and CDR2 YFSETQ come from the germline V gene. The complete variable domain, with remaining parts taken from reference TRBV5-1 and TRBJ1-2, reads KAGVTQTPRYLIKTRGQQVTLSCSPISGHRSVSWYQQTPGQGLQFLFEYFSETQRNKGNFPGRFSGRQFSNSRSEMNVSTLELGDSALYLCASSLGGYGYTFGSGTRLTVV.

The CDR3 protein is CASSLARETQYF. The CDR3, as DNA: TGCGCCAGCAGCTTGGCCCGGGAGACCCAGTACTTC. This rearrangement joins TRBV5-1 to TRBJ2-5; D is uncertain. The germline CDR1 and CDR2 sequences are SGHRS and YFSETQ. V gave up 0 bases and J gave up 5 bases, with 5 bases separating them. The CDR3 runs 12 residues.

V is TRBV29-1 and J is TRBJ2-6, with no clear D. Germline CDR1 is SQVTM and CDR2 is ANQGSEA. Trimming cost V 5 bases and J 0 bases, with 8 bases left between them. The CDR3 has 14 amino acids. CDR3 sequence reads: CSVISDSGANVLTF. DNA for the CDR3: TGCAGCGTTATCAGTGACTCTGGGGCCAACGTCCTGACTTTC.

This clone was counted between two and nine times. CDR3 sequence (DNA): TGTGCCAGCAGTTACTCGGGACAGTCTGGAAACACCATATATTTT. It codes for CASSYSGQSGNTIYF. V is TRBV6-6 and J is TRBJ1-3, with TRBD1 identical over 7 bases. CDR1 MNHNY and CDR2 SVGAGI come from the germline V gene (reference sequence). V lost 0 bases, J lost 1 base, and 0 bases stayed unmatched. There are 15 residues in the CDR3.

This clone occurred a few times. A far larger clone is just one base off, so this is likely a read error. The rearrangement joins TRBV6-5 to TRBJ2-3, with D perhaps matching TRBD2 (6 bases). The CDR3 sequence is 13 residues long. Trimming shortened V by 7 bases and J by 1 base, and 9 bases separated the two germline ends. Germline-derived CDR1 and CDR2 are MNHEY and SVGAGI. CDR3 nucleotides: TGTGCCAGCAAGCCTAGCGGCACAGATACGCAGTATTTT. The encoded protein is CASKPSGTDTQYF.

V and J are TRBV4-3 and TRBJ1-1; the D is unclear. CDR3 length: 11 residues. Per germline, CDR1 LGHNA and CDR2 YSLEER. Trimming took off 3 bases at V and 7 bases at J, with 6 bases between the two ends. The CDR3 protein is CASSHGREAFF. Written as DNA, the CDR3 is TGCGCCAGCAGCCACGGGCGTGAAGCTTTCTTT.

Details on this clone: Its ends do not fully match the called genes, so a read error is possible. The chain has TRBV10-3 and TRBJ1-2; D may be TRBD1 (6 bases). The CDR3 runs to 13 residues. CDR1 and CDR2 from the germline V gene are ENHRY and SYGVKD. CDR3: CATHRDLSASLNF. Here the CDR3 DNA reads TGTGCCACGCACAGGGATCTATCGGCATCACTCAACTTC.

This clone was counted a few times. The V and J genes are TRBV4-3 and TRBJ2-5; 11 bases are a match to TRBD2. The CDR3 spans 15 residues. The V segment lost 0 bases and the J segment 6 bases; nucleotides outside the gene matches: 3. The germline CDR1 and CDR2 sequences are LGHNA and YSLEER. CDR3 residues: CASSQELAGAKTQYF. The CDR3 nucleotides read TGCGCCAGCAGCCAAGAACTAGCGGGAGCGAAGACCCAGTACTTC.

V gene TRBV28 combines with J gene TRBJ2-1; D is undetermined. The CDR3 has 13 amino acids. Germline V gene lookup returns CDR1 MDHEN and CDR2 SYDVKM. V lost 2 bases and J lost 3, with 5 bases in between. The chain's CDR3 is CASSLNGYNEQFF. In nucleotides, the CDR3 is TGTGCCAGCAGTTTAAATGGCTACAATGAGCAGTTCTTC.